This entry lists 20 T cell receptor beta chains sequenced from one sample in a study of naive and memory T cell subsets. Two oligonucleotides, mixed equimolar, formed the beta constant-region primer covering TRBC1 and TRBC2. Via MiXCR, TCRdb re-called the UMI-ligation and nested PCR reads, giving one row per CDR3 protein. Among 120,000 to 150,000 distinct CDR3 sequences listed, over 15% were seen once. Sequencing was performed on naive CD4+ T cells from blood. Receptors were obtained from a human donor in good health.

In this sample, this clonotype turned up many times. The junction shows a germline mismatch at one end, possibly a read error. The chain uses TRBV5-1 and TRBJ2-6; D gene ambiguous. Germline V lookup: CDR1 SGHRS, CDR2 YFSETQ. The CDR3 extends over 15 amino acids. CDR3 sequence: CASNLDLIGPNDLTF. CDR3 sequence (DNA): TGCGCCAGCAACCTAGACCTGATAGGGCCCAACGACCTGACTTTC.

This rearrangement joins TRBV11-2 to TRBJ2-1; 8 nucleotides line up with TRBD2. The CDR3 contains 16 residues. The trim removed 5 bases at V and 2 bases at J, leaving 8 bases unmatched. The V gene's germline CDR1 is SGHAT and CDR2 FQNNGV. The CDR3, as DNA: TGTGCCAGCAGCGGAATAGCGGGATGGCCCTACAATGAGCAGTTCTTC. This encodes CASSGIAGWPYNEQFF.

This clonotype has more than one count but fewer than ten. The rearrangement links TRBV7-2 to TRBJ2-1; no reliable D call. Germline CDR1 is SGHTA and CDR2 is FQGNSA. CDR3 length: 14 amino acids. V lost 3 bases to trimming and J lost 9 bases, with 15 bases between them. CDR3 loop: CASSFDRAITEQFF. The CDR3 nucleotides read TGTGCCAGCAGCTTCGACCGTGCAATCACTGAGCAGTTCTTC. Full variable domain (outside the CDR3, taken from reference TRBV7-2 and TRBJ2-1): GAGVSQSPSNKVTEKGKDVELRCDPISGHTALYWYRQSLGQGLEFLIYFQGNSAPDKSGLPSDRFSAERTGGSVSTLTIQRTQQEDSAVYLCASSFDRAITEQFFGPGTRLTVL.

The chain uses TRBV27 and TRBJ1-6, with D possibly TRBD1 on 6 matching bases. CDR3 length: 17 amino acids. V was clipped by 5 bases and J by 6 bases, with 20 bases between them. Germline assignment: CDR1 MNHEY and CDR2 SMNVEV (reference sequence). The CDR3 sequence is CASSLRGSGGGNSPLHF. CDR3 DNA sequence: TGTGCCAGCAGTCTTAGGGGGTCTGGAGGGGGTAATTCACCCCTCCACTTT.

The rearrangement joins TRBV28 to TRBJ2-4, with 9 bases lining up with TRBD2. The trim removed 5 bases at V and 0 bases at J, leaving 17 bases unmatched. The germline gives CDR1 MDHEN, CDR2 SYDVKM. The CDR3 contains 20 residues. In DNA form, the CDR3 reads TGTGCCAGCAGTCCGCTCTCGTTGGGGGCGGGAGGGCCAGCCAAAAACATTCAGTACTTC. It yields the protein CASSPLSLGAGGPAKNIQYF.

This clonotype has more than one count but fewer than ten. V is TRBV29-1 and J is TRBJ2-1; TRBD2 aligns across 7 bases. V trimming: 4 bases; J trimming: 8 bases; junction bases outside the gene matches: 11. The V gene's germline CDR1 is SQVTM and CDR2 ANQGSEA. The CDR3 covers 14 residues. CDR3 sequence (DNA): TGCAGCGTTGGGCGACTAGCCTCTACCGATGAGCAGTTCTTC. Translating gives CSVGRLASTDEQFF.

V and J are TRBV29-1 and TRBJ1-1; D call uncertain. CDR3 size: 12 residues. CDR1 and CDR2 from the germline V gene are SQVTM and ANQGSEA. V was clipped by 3 bases and J by 5 bases, with 10 bases between them. The chain's CDR3 is CSVDPRGTEAFF. The DNA for the CDR3 is TGCAGCGTTGACCCCAGAGGAACTGAAGCTTTCTTT.

This clonotype came up a few times. The genes are TRBV5-1 and TRBJ2-1; the D gene is possibly TRBD2 (7 bases). Between the trimmed V and J ends, which lost 9 bases and 2 bases, there was a span of 18 bases. CDR3 length: 15 residues. Germline V lookup: CDR1 SGHRS, CDR2 YFSETQ. CDR3 protein: CATTEGGGPYNEQFF. In DNA form, the CDR3 reads TGCGCCACCACGGAGGGGGGAGGGCCCTACAATGAGCAGTTCTTC.

This clonotype was recorded a few times. The rearrangement links TRBV2 to TRBJ1-3; D remains ambiguous. The CDR3 has 13 amino acids. Between the trimmed V and J ends, which lost 7 bases and 3 bases, there was a span of 10 bases. CDR1 is SNHLY, CDR2 FYNNEI, per germline. The CDR3 DNA sequence: TGTGCCAGCATGATTCTGGGTGGAAACACCATATATTTT. Translated: CASMILGGNTIYF.

This clonotype has more than one count but fewer than ten. The genes are TRBV12-5 and TRBJ2-5, with D tentatively TRBD1 (5 bases). The germline CDR1 and CDR2 sequences are LGHNT and FRNRAP. V shed 5 bases and J shed 3 bases, with 10 bases lying between them. The CDR3 is 13 amino acids. The CDR3 DNA reads as TGTGCTAGTGGTGGTCAGGGTGAAGAGACCCAGTACTTC. Translating it yields CASGGQGEETQYF. Full variable domain (remainder filled in from reference TRBV12-5 and TRBJ2-5): DARVTQTPRHKVTEMGQEVTMRCQPILGHNTVFWYRQTMMQGLELLAYFRNRAPLDDSGMPKDRFSAEMPDATLATLKIQPSEPRDSAVYFCASGGQGEETQYFGPGTRLLVL.

The chain recombines TRBV2 with TRBJ2-3, with TRBD2 identical over 12 bases. J was trimmed by 3 bases and V by 6 bases; bases with no gene match: 7. The CDR3 loop spans 16 amino acids. The V gene's germline CDR1 is SNHLY and CDR2 FYNNEI. The CDR3 DNA is TGTGCCAGCAGGGGAGGACTAGCGGGGAGTACAGATACGCAGTATTTT. Encoded protein: CASRGGLAGSTDTQYF.

This clonotype was recorded at least ten times. The chain links TRBV10-3 to TRBJ2-3; 15 nucleotides agree with TRBD2. Trimming took 6 bases from V and 4 from J; bases not matched to a gene: 5. The CDR3 runs 16 residues. Germline V gene lookup returns CDR1 ENHRY and CDR2 SYGVKD. The CDR3 protein is CAISSGLAGGADTQYF. The CDR3 nucleotides are TGTGCCATCAGCTCGGGACTAGCGGGAGGAGCAGATACGCAGTATTTT.

This clonotype was found a few times. The chain links TRBV10-1 to TRBJ1-5, with D possibly being TRBD1 (5 bases). V was clipped by 8 bases and J by 1 base, with 18 bases between them. The germline gives CDR1 WNHNN, CDR2 SYGVQD (reference sequence). CDR3 size: 16 residues. The CDR3 region is CASRKTGRKSNQPQHF. The CDR3 DNA is TGCGCCAGCCGCAAAACAGGACGCAAAAGCAATCAGCCCCAGCATTTT.

This clonotype was detected only a few times. J is TRBJ1-1 and V is TRBV18; D is uncertain. Looked up from germline, CDR1 is KGHSH and CDR2 is LQKENI. This CDR3 region has 12 residues. Trimming cost V 3 bases and J 8 bases, with 10 bases left between them. CDR3 sequence: CASSPTGREAFF. The DNA of the CDR3 is TGTGCCAGCTCACCGACGGGGAGGGAAGCTTTCTTT.

The chain combines TRBV27 with TRBJ1-6; 7 bases map to TRBD1. Germline CDR1 reads MNHEY; CDR2 reads SMNVEV (reference sequence). The CDR3 is 13 residues long. The junction had 5 bases not matched to a gene; V was cut back by 8 bases and J by 7 bases. CDR3 amino acids: CASGSRGNSPLHF. Written as DNA, the CDR3 is TGTGCCAGCGGGTCCAGGGGGAATTCACCCCTCCACTTT.

This clonotype was detected a few times. The chain is built from TRBV7-9 and TRBJ1-1; D is possibly TRBD1 (5 bases). In germline, CDR1 is SEHNR, CDR2 FQNEAQ (reference sequence). V lost 8 bases and J lost 0, with 13 bases in between. The CDR3 consists of 14 residues. The CDR3 loop reads CASAPGHLNTEAFF. For the CDR3, the DNA is TGTGCCAGCGCCCCCGGACACCTGAACACTGAAGCTTTCTTT.

The CDR3 DNA sequence: TGTGCCAGCAGCCAAGACCCGGGACGAGAGACCCAGTACTTC. This gives the protein CASSQDPGRETQYF. The chain combines TRBV14 with TRBJ2-5; D assignment may be TRBD1 or TRBD2 (5 bases each). Trimming took 0 bases from V and 4 from J, leaving 9 bases between them. Per the germline V gene, CDR1 is SGHDN and CDR2 is FVKESK. This CDR3 is built from 14 residues.

V gene TRBV6-6 combines with J gene TRBJ2-7, with 8 bases that match TRBD2. The CDR3 is 15 amino acids. J gave up 1 base and V 2 bases, and 4 bases lay outside the gene matches. Germline-derived CDR1 and CDR2 are MNHNY and SVGAGI (reference sequence). The CDR3 DNA sequence: TGTGCCAGCAGTTACGGGGTAGCGGGATCCTACGAGCAGTACTTC. Translating it yields CASSYGVAGSYEQYF.

CDR3 loop: CASSRGGFEQYF. As DNA, the CDR3 is TGTGCCAGCAGTCGTGGGGGGTTCGAGCAGTACTTC. V usage is TRBV12-3 or TRBV12-4 and J usage is TRBJ2-7, with a weak D call TRBD2 (6 bases). The CDR3 totals 12 residues. Trimming left V 5 bases short and J 6 bases short, with 11 bases between.

This chain connects TRBV12-3 or TRBV12-4 to TRBJ1-1; the D gene is possibly TRBD1 (6 bases). The V end was cut by 2 bases, the J end by 5 bases, with 12 bases between. The CDR3 runs 14 residues. CDR3 in amino acids: CASSLRGGRTEAFF. Here the CDR3 DNA reads TGTGCCAGCAGTTTAAGAGGGGGTCGGACTGAAGCTTTCTTT.